These 14 T cell receptor beta chains share one sample of origin, sequenced in a study of blood T cell repertoires in COVID-19. Sequencing was performed with immunoSEQ multiplex PCR; in TCRdb, only in-frame clones are kept and a portion is missing. In the table there are about 200,000 clones, 80% of which are singletons. The sample consisted of peripheral blood. The receptors come from a human donor in a cohort sampled during active COVID-19.

The chain joins TRBV20-1 to TRBJ2-1, with D possibly being TRBD2 (5 bases). The CDR3 sequence is 11 residues long. CDR1 and CDR2 from the germline V gene are DFQATT and SNEGSKA (reference sequence). The CDR3 reads CRAVRGNEQFF. In DNA form, the CDR3 reads TGCAGAGCGGTTCGCGGCAATGAGCAGTTCTTC.

This CDR3 reads CASSRGQGVTYEQYF. DNA of the CDR3: TGTGCCAGCAGTCGTGGACAGGGGGTTACCTACGAGCAGTACTTC. This chain uses TRBV6-5 with TRBJ2-7, with 10 nucleotides matching TRBD1. V shed 5 bases, J shed 2 bases, and the junction held 6 bases outside the gene matches. Germline V gene data show CDR1 as MNHEY and CDR2 as SVGAGI. The CDR3 is 15 amino acids.

The genes are TRBV18 and TRBJ2-3; 8 bases fit TRBD2. Germline loops: CDR1 KGHSH, CDR2 LQKENI. This CDR3 has 15 residues. V was clipped by 3 bases and J by 1 base; unmatched bases: 3. For the CDR3, the DNA is TGTGCCAGCTCACCGGGACTAGTTGGCACAGATACGCAGTATTTT. Translating it yields CASSPGLVGTDTQYF. The whole variable domain, filled in from reference TRBV18 and TRBJ2-3, reads NAGVMQNPRHLVRRRGQEARLRCSPMKGHSHVYWYRQLPEEGLKFMVYLQKENIIDESGMPKERFSAEFPKEGPSILRIQQVVRGDSAAYFCASSPGLVGTDTQYFGPGTRLTVL.

The genes are TRBV7-2 and TRBJ1-3; the D gene is possibly TRBD1 (6 bases). V lost 4 bases and J lost 0, with 16 bases in between. The CDR3 contains 17 residues. In germline, CDR1 is SGHTA, CDR2 FQGNSA. In DNA, the CDR3 is TGTGCCAGCAGCTCCCGGACAGAGCTTTTCTCTGGAAACACCATATATTTT. It is translated as CASSSRTELFSGNTIYF.

This clone was seen a single time. The chain employs TRBV19 and TRBJ2-2; D possibly corresponds to TRBD2 (6 bases). This CDR3 is 14 amino acids long. Trimming shortened V by 5 bases and J by 5 bases, and 12 bases separated the two germline ends. Germline CDR1 and CDR2: LNHDA and SQIVND (reference sequence). In DNA, the CDR3 is TGTGCCAGTAGTCCCGGGAGTGGTACCGGGGAGCTGTTTTTT. Protein: CASSPGSGTGELFF.

This clone was recorded a few times. The chain combines TRBV12-3 or TRBV12-4 with TRBJ2-1; no firm D call. The length of the CDR3 is 11 residues. V was shortened by 2 bases and J by 8 bases, with 4 bases between the two germline ends. The CDR3 DNA sequence: TGTGCCAGCAGTTTATATTATGAGCAGTTCTTC. Protein: CASSLYYEQFF.

The chain carries TRBV28 and TRBJ1-5; a possible D gene is TRBD1 (5 bases). Germline V CDR1 and CDR2: MDHEN, SYDVKM. V lost 8 bases and J lost 2, with 16 bases in between. This CDR3 is 15 amino acids long. CDR3 DNA sequence: TGTGCCAGCCTCGGGGGTTCGGTAGGCAATCAGCCCCAGCATTTT. Its protein product is CASLGGSVGNQPQHF.

The chain is built from TRBV3-1 (or the pseudogene TRBV3-2) and TRBJ1-5, with 9 bases lining up with TRBD1. The germline gives CDR1 LGHDT, CDR2 YNNKEL (reference sequence). CDR3 length: 16 amino acids. Germline trimming cut 4 bases from V and 7 bases from J; bases unmatched to any gene: 11. CDR3 sequence: CASSPGRDRVNQPQHF. The CDR3, as DNA: TGTGCCAGCAGCCCGGGCCGGGACAGGGTTAACCAGCCCCAGCATTTT.

J is TRBJ1-4 and V is TRBV4-2; a weak D match, TRBD1 (5 bases). This CDR3 has 16 amino acids. The germline gives CDR1 LGHNA, CDR2 YNFKEQ. V lost 1 base and J lost 5, with 14 bases in between. The CDR3 reads CASSQGWGGENEKLFF. CDR3 DNA sequence: TGTGCCAGCAGCCAAGGATGGGGGGGTGAAAATGAAAAACTGTTTTTT.

The rearrangement joins TRBV5-1 to TRBJ2-3; possibly TRBD1 for D (6 bases). The CDR3 runs 15 residues. In germline, CDR1 is SGHRS, CDR2 YFSETQ. With 9 bases removed from V and 3 bases from J, the gap between germline ends came to 20 bases. CDR3 nucleotide sequence: TGCGCCACCGGCACAAATTCAGGGGTAACAGATACGCAGTATTTT. Translating gives CATGTNSGVTDTQYF.

CDR3 bases: TGTGCCAGCAGTTTTAGGGCACAGGGGGATTCACCCCTCCACTTT. Its protein product is CASSFRAQGDSPLHF. V and J are TRBV27 and TRBJ1-6, with 8 bases aligning to TRBD1. Per germline, CDR1 MNHEY and CDR2 SMNVEV (reference sequence). This CDR3 spans 15 amino acids. Germline trimming cut 3 bases from V and 8 bases from J; bases unmatched to any gene: 6.

The rearrangement links TRBV2 to TRBJ1-4; TRBD1 matches 8 bases. The CDR3 covers 14 residues. Germline lookup yields CDR1 SNHLY and CDR2 FYNNEI. The ends lost 6 bases at V and 4 bases at J; junction bases unmatched: 4. The CDR3 bases are TGTGCCAGCAGGACAGGGGTCCTTAATGAAAAACTGTTTTTT. Amino acid sequence: CASRTGVLNEKLFF.

The chain is built from TRBV27 and TRBJ1-5, with 12 bases identical to TRBD1. CDR1 is MNHEY and CDR2 is SMNVEV in the germline V gene (reference sequence). With V trimmed by 6 bases and J by 2 bases, 11 bases remained unmatched. The CDR3 runs 18 residues. CDR3 in DNA: TGTGCCAGCAGACCGGGACAGGGGGCTGTGAGTGGCAATCAGCCCCAGCATTTT. Its protein is CASRPGQGAVSGNQPQHF.

V and J are TRBV6-5 and TRBJ1-3; a weak D match, TRBD1 (5 bases). The germline V gene has CDR1 MNHEY and CDR2 SVGAGI. This CDR3 spans 14 amino acids. Trimming removed 6 bases at V and 0 bases at J, with 9 bases between. The CDR3 reads CASRGTLSGNTIYF. The CDR3 bases are TGTGCCAGCAGAGGGACTCTCTCTGGAAACACCATATATTTT.